What follows describes a single T cell receptor beta chain. Antigen specificity is unknown. This sample is part of a study of post-analysis software for immune sequencing data. Study at large: The patients showed relapsing-remitting, secondary progressive and progressive-relapsing multiple sclerosis courses. The study, taken as a whole, reports: The study found significantly lower normalized Chao1 diversity in multiple sclerosis patients than in controls. Strong co-clustering by F measure linked samples that shared a preparation batch. Included in a set of about five TRBV segments more frequent in patients than controls were TRBV5-6, TRBV5-1 and TRBV20-1.

Germline CDR1 is SGHDN and CDR2 is FVKESK. The length of the CDR3 is 13 residues. Germline trimming cut 4 bases from V and 6 bases from J; bases unmatched to any gene: 6. Unique molecular identifiers tagged the TCR beta cDNA libraries. One entry per CDR3 protein results from TCRdb running MiXCR on the PCR reads. The sample carries roughly 800,000 distinct CDR3 sequences, about 53% recorded once. This TCR was sampled from a girl between 5 and 17 years old with multiple sclerosis. The sequenced sample was blood. The chain joins TRBV14 to TRBJ2-7; 7 bases match TRBD1. The CDR3 spells CASSRGGRSEQYF. The CDR3 bases are TGTGCCAGCAGCCGAGGGGGCCGCTCCGAGCAGTACTTC.